This entry features one T cell receptor (beta chain) sequence. This record comes from a study of naive and memory T cell subsets. An equimolar mix of two oligonucleotides served as the beta constant-region primer for TRBC1 and TRBC2. The ligated cDNA underwent four PCR rounds using SP2 and nested alpha and beta constant-region primers. From the UMI-ligation and nested PCR reads, TCRdb called clonotypes with MiXCR, one entry per CDR3 protein. Of around 160,000 distinct CDR3 sequences in the sample, about a sixth are singletons; the top ten hold 0.14% to 0.15%. After the first PCR, alpha and beta chain libraries were processed separately. The sequenced sample consisted of naive CD4+ T cells from blood. The source of this sequence is a human donor in good health.

DNA for the CDR3: TGTGCCAGCAGCCAAGATAGGGGAAGTGAGCAGTACTTC. Protein product: CASSQDRGSEQYF. The chain is built from TRBV4-2 and TRBJ2-7; D may be TRBD1 (5 bases). Trimming removed 0 bases at V and 7 bases at J, with 10 bases between. The CDR3 runs to 13 residues. Germline CDR1 LGHNA, CDR2 YNFKEQ.